The rows below give T cell receptor beta chains drawn from one sample of a study of cytomegalovirus exposure and HLA in healthy donors. The repertoire was sequenced with immunoSEQ multiplex PCR; TCRdb's copy has only in-frame clones and lacks some. This table holds tens of thousands of clones, around 85% found once. Sample: PBMCs. Receptors originate from a man aged 30 to 39 in good health and CMV-seronegative. Both conserved end residues are part of each CDR3. A D gene is named only where the DNA matches it firmly. Size tells how often a clone was seen (once, few, many) or the class of an expanded clone, and some rows leave it out.

14,TRBV30,-,few,TRBJ2-2,CAWSFQVNTGELFF,TGTGCCTGGAGTTTCCAGGTGAACACCGGGGAGCTGTTTTTT
11,TRBV2,-,-,TRBJ1-2,CASGGPGDYTF,TGTGCCAGCGGAGGTCCAGGGGACTACACCTTC
16,TRBV30,TRBD1,-,TRBJ1-2,CAWSQTPGQGAGGYTF,TGTGCCTGGAGTCAGACACCGGGACAGGGGGCAGGTGGCTACACCTTC
17,TRBV7-9,TRBD2,-,TRBJ2-1,CASSFGWGGDSYNEQFF,TGTGCCAGCAGCTTCGGGTGGGGGGGGGACTCCTACAATGAGCAGTTCTTC
18,TRBV7-6,TRBD1,once,TRBJ2-7,CASSKGQGGQAQFYEQYF,TGTGCCAGCAGCAAAGGACAGGGGGGCCAAGCCCAATTCTACGAGCAGTACTTC
15,TRBV6-6,-,-,TRBJ1-1,CASSSYRARDTEAFF,TGTGCCAGCAGTTCCTACAGGGCTCGGGACACTGAAGCTTTCTTT
14,TRBV6-1,-,-,TRBJ1-2,CASNHKAGNYGYTF,TGTGCCAGCAATCACAAAGCAGGAAACTATGGCTACACCTTC
15,TRBV9,-,-,TRBJ1-4,CASSCYWFEDEKLFF,TGTGCCAGCAGCTGCTACTGGTTTGAGGATGAAAAACTGTTTTTT
18,TRBV19,-,-,TRBJ1-1,CASSIRVAPGRLNTEAFF,TGTGCCAGTAGTATAAGGGTTGCGCCAGGGCGGTTGAACACTGAAGCTTTCTTT
11,TRBV5-4,-,-,TRBJ2-1,CASSLTREQFF,TGTGCCAGCAGCCTGACGAGGGAGCAGTTCTTC
15,TRBV6-1,TRBD1,-,TRBJ1-2,CASRERDREIYGYTF,TGTGCCAGCAGGGAAAGGGACAGGGAGATCTATGGCTACACCTTC
16,TRBV30,TRBD1,once,TRBJ2-1,CAWQTPGQGLSNEQFF,TGTGCCTGGCAAACCCCGGGACAGGGTCTTTCCAATGAGCAGTTCTTC
15,TRBV7-9,TRBD1,-,TRBJ1-4,CASSSLTGHNEKLFF,TGTGCCAGCAGCTCCTTGACAGGGCATAATGAAAAACTGTTTTTT
17,TRBV28,TRBD1,-,TRBJ1-3,CASRFGQGILSGNTIYF,TGTGCCAGCAGATTCGGACAGGGGATACTCTCTGGAAACACCATATATTTT
15,TRBV28,-,-,TRBJ1-2,CASSFGGSPIGGYTF,TGTGCCAGCAGTTTTGGTGGCAGCCCTATCGGGGGCTACACCTTC
15,TRBV5-1,TRBD1,once,TRBJ1-2,CASSTPDRGVYGYTF,TGCGCCAGCAGCACGCCGGACAGGGGAGTTTATGGCTACACCTTC
14,TRBV14,-,-,TRBJ2-2,CASSQFQNTGELFF,TGTGCCAGCAGCCAATTCCAGAACACCGGGGAGCTGTTTTTT
15,TRBV7-9,-,few,TRBJ2-3,CASSLGWASADTQYF,TGTGCCAGCAGCTTAGGGTGGGCTAGCGCAGATACGCAGTATTTT
13,TRBV27,-,few,TRBJ1-1,CASRLGGVGIAFF,TGTGCCAGCAGGTTGGGAGGGGTTGGGATAGCTTTCTTT
14,TRBV27,TRBD1,-,TRBJ1-1,CASSFRGTEPTAFF,TGTGCCAGCAGTTTTCGGGGGACAGAACCGACAGCTTTCTTT
15,TRBV18,TRBD1,-,TRBJ1-2,CASSLPGTGGYGYTF,TGTGCCAGCTCACTCCCCGGGACAGGGGGCTATGGCTACACCTTC
15,TRBV14,-,-,TRBJ1-5,CASSQANLPNQPQHF,TGTGCCAGCAGCCAAGCGAACTTGCCAAATCAGCCCCAGCATTTT
15,TRBV7-2,TRBD1,-,TRBJ2-4,CASSLEGGRGNIQYF,TGTGCCAGCAGCTTAGAAGGGGGCAGGGGAAACATTCAGTACTTC
16,TRBV25-1,-,-,TRBJ1-4,CASSDLYGTTNEKLFF,TGTGCCAGCAGTGACTTGTACGGGACAACTAATGAAAAACTGTTTTTT
14,TRBV7-3,-,few,TRBJ1-1,CASSEQGQNTEAFF,TGTGCCAGCAGCGAACAGGGTCAGAACACTGAAGCTTTCTTT
11,TRBV30,-,-,TRBJ1-1,CAYGGKTEAFF,TGTGCCTACGGGGGGAAGACTGAAGCTTTCTTT
14,TRBV6-5,-,once,TRBJ2-7,CASSYSTGRNEQYF,TGTGCCAGCAGTTACTCGACAGGGAGGAATGAGCAGTACTTC
15,TRBV18,-,-,TRBJ2-7,CASSPRQSDSYEQYF,TGTGCCAGCTCACCCCGACAGTCTGACTCCTACGAGCAGTACTTC
21,TRBV15,-,-,TRBJ1-3,CATSRGGGVRSGLVSGNTIYF,TGTGCCACCAGCAGAGGAGGCGGCGTTAGGTCAGGGTTGGTCTCTGGAAACACCATATATTTT
13,TRBV6-5,-,once,TRBJ2-3,CASSNRDTDTQYF,TGTGCCAGCAGTAACAGGGACACAGATACGCAGTATTTT
11,TRBV30,-,-,TRBJ2-7,CAWSVTREQYF,TGTGCCTGGAGTGTAACGAGAGAGCAGTACTTC
15,TRBV6-5,-,once,TRBJ1-1,CASSFLAAANTEAFF,TGTGCCAGCAGTTTCCTCGCGGCAGCGAACACTGAAGCTTTCTTT
10,TRBV19,-,once,TRBJ1-1,CATINTEAFF,TGTGCCACTATTAACACTGAAGCTTTCTTT
14,TRBV30,TRBD1,once,TRBJ2-3,CAWSVGQNTDTQYF,TGTGCCTGGAGTGTGGGACAGAACACAGATACGCAGTATTTT
19,TRBV9,TRBD2,-,TRBJ2-1,CASSGGRRLAGGFYNEQFF,TGTGCCAGCAGCGGAGGGCGCAGACTAGCGGGAGGATTCTACAATGAGCAGTTCTTC
13,TRBV30,TRBD1,-,TRBJ1-5,CASGQGNFQPQHF,TGTGCCTCCGGACAGGGTAATTTTCAGCCCCAGCATTTT
15,TRBV2,TRBD1,-,TRBJ1-5,CASTETGDSNQPQHF,TGTGCCAGCACCGAGACAGGGGATAGCAATCAGCCCCAGCATTTT
15,TRBV4-1,TRBD1,few,TRBJ1-1,CASNPLTGVYTEAFF,TGCGCCAGCAACCCCTTGACAGGGGTTTACACTGAAGCTTTCTTT
15,TRBV18,-,-,TRBJ2-2,CASSPSRGDAGELFF,TGTGCCAGCTCACCATCCAGGGGGGATGCCGGGGAGCTGTTTTTT
14,TRBV5-1,-,-,TRBJ1-1,CASSLVQGDTEAFF,TGCGCCAGCAGCTTGGTTCAGGGCGACACTGAAGCTTTCTTT
15,TRBV27,-,-,TRBJ1-1,CASSPGERANTEAFF,TGTGCCAGCAGTCCAGGTGAGCGGGCTAACACTGAAGCTTTCTTT
16,TRBV7-2,-,-,TRBJ1-3,CASSWTGGAKENTIYF,TGTGCCAGCAGCTGGACCGGGGGGGCAAAAGAAAACACCATATATTTT
13,TRBV29-1,-,-,TRBJ2-3,CSAPNFATDTQYF,TGCAGCGCCCCGAACTTTGCCACAGATACGCAGTATTTT
14,TRBV5-1,-,-,TRBJ2-7,CASSLVEGSYEQYF,TGCGCCAGCAGCCTGGTAGAGGGCTCCTACGAGCAGTACTTC
16,TRBV27,TRBD1,few,TRBJ2-5,CASSTRATGGGETQYF,TGTGCCAGCAGTACCAGAGCGACAGGGGGCGGGGAGACCCAGTACTTC
10,TRBV30,-,-,TRBJ1-2,CAHHGGGYTF,TGTGCTCATCACGGGGGTGGCTACACCTTC
13,TRBV7-9,-,-,TRBJ2-7,CASSLEDLGGQYF,TGTGCCAGCAGCTTAGAGGACCTCGGGGGGCAGTACTTC
13,TRBV25-1,-,-,TRBJ1-6,CASAGVDNSPLHF,TGTGCCAGCGCAGGGGTGGATAATTCACCCCTCCACTTT
16,TRBV6-6,-,-,TRBJ2-1,CASLRRGGLSYNEQFF,TGTGCCAGCCTCCGCCGGGGTGGGCTATCCTACAATGAGCAGTTCTTC
12,TRBV29-1,TRBD1,few,TRBJ1-4,CSVGQGDEKLFF,TGCAGCGTCGGACAGGGGGATGAAAAACTGTTTTTT
9,TRBV20-1,-,-,TRBJ1-1,CSAANEAFF,TGCAGTGCAGCCAATGAAGCTTTCTTT
15,TRBV4-3,-,-,TRBJ2-3,CASSQNVGGPGTQYF,TGCGCCAGCAGCCAAAACGTGGGGGGGCCAGGTACGCAGTATTTT
11,TRBV6-6,TRBD1,-,TRBJ2-2,CASTGGTELFF,TGTGCCAGCACAGGGGGTACGGAGCTGTTTTTT
13,TRBV6-6,-,-,TRBJ1-2,CASSYEEDYGYTF,TGTGCCAGCAGTTATGAGGAAGACTATGGCTACACCTTC